The clone carrying this T cell receptor beta chain was seen only a few times. Its specificity is not known. CDR1 is MNHNS and CDR2 is SASEGT in the germline V gene. Between the trimmed V and J ends, which lost 3 bases and 8 bases, there was a span of 10 bases. The CDR3 extends over 12 amino acids. This entry belongs to a study of blood T cells in healthy people across ages. It was with a sample-barcoded 5' primer and a J-beta primer mix that a second PCR of roughly 7 to 12 cycles was run. TCRdb passed the 5' RACE reads through MiXCR, listing each CDR3 protein once. The top ten hold 13% of the sample, which has over 950,000 distinct CDR3 sequences, roughly two fifths seen once. There were at least 5 micrograms of total RNA extracted from every sample. Findings and limits, study-wide: A strong correlation was seen between TCR beta diversity and naive T cell percentage. TCR beta diversity, measured per million T cells, fell in a roughly linear way with age. For the donors, CMV status was unknown and possibly confounded expanded clonotype changes.

The sequenced material came from blood. This clonotype was sampled from a man younger than 35 in good health. The V and J genes are TRBV6-1 and TRBJ1-2; no reliable D call. The CDR3 protein is CASSDEGGGYTF. The DNA of the CDR3 is TGTGCCAGCAGTGACGAGGGCGGGGGCTACACCTTC.